This TCR beta chain was observed in a study of OX40 agonist ivuxolimab in advanced cancers. The CDR3 is 15 residues long. The V end was cut by 1 base, the J end by 2 bases, with 12 bases between. Germline values: CDR1 LNHDA, CDR2 SQIVND (reference sequence). Some clones are missing from TCRdb's copy, which holds only in-frame ones; the method was immunoSEQ multiplex PCR. Of 100,000 or so clones listed, 90% to 97% are singletons. Specimen: CD4+ or CD8+ T cells sorted from blood, collected in a trial of the OX40 agonist ivuxolimab. This TCR derives from an adult with an advanced solid tumor such as melanoma, head and neck, liver or kidney cancer. This rearrangement joins TRBV19 to TRBJ2-7; the D is unclear. For the CDR3, the DNA is TGTGCCAGTAGTATAGGGTCAGGCGTGACCTACGAGCAGTACTTC. This codes for CASSIGSGVTYEQYF.